The rows below give T cell receptor beta chains drawn from one sample of a study of T and B cells in COVID-19 patients. MiXCR, run by TCRdb on the multiplex PCR reads, gives a single entry per CDR3 protein. The sample holds more than 15,000 distinct CDR3 sequences, 36% seen once. Sequences were obtained from blood. The receptor set was obtained from a human donor with active COVID-19. Each CDR3 is given with its conserved first and last residue. A D gene is named only where the DNA matches it firmly. Rows may omit the clone size; those that give it use once, few, many or a size class.

size: medium-sized
D: TRBD2
J: TRBJ2-5
V: TRBV19
CDR3: CASMSGGQETQYF
DNA: TGTGCCAGTATGAGCGGGGGGCAAGAGACCCAGTACTTC

size: medium-sized
D: NA
J: TRBJ1-2
V: TRBV19
CDR3: CASIDLDSYGYTF
DNA: TGTGCCAGTATCGACCTCGACAGTTATGGCTACACCTTC

size: medium-sized
D: NA
J: TRBJ1-2
V: TRBV29-1
CDR3: CSVEDGNYGYTF
DNA: TGCAGCGTTGAGGACGGGAACTATGGCTACACCTTC

size: few
D: NA
J: TRBJ1-1
V: TRBV6-1
CDR3: CASRTGPNTEAFF
DNA: TGTGCCAGCAGGACAGGACCCAACACTGAAGCTTTCTTT

size: once
D: TRBD1
J: TRBJ1-6
V: TRBV6-6
CDR3: CASSYSRTGYNSPLHF
DNA: TGTGCCAGCAGTTACTCGCGGACAGGGTATAATTCACCCCTCCACTTT

size: medium-sized
D: NA
J: TRBJ2-3
V: TRBV19
CDR3: CASSIGGPDTQYF
DNA: TGTGCCAGTAGTATCGGGGGGCCGGATACGCAGTATTTT

size: NA
D: NA
J: TRBJ1-2
V: TRBV25-1
CDR3: CASSDWPNYGYTF
DNA: TGTGCCAGCAGTGATTGGCCGAACTATGGCTACACCTTC

size: NA
D: NA
J: TRBJ1-5
V: TRBV19
CDR3: CASSIDPSLRGNQPQHF
DNA: TGTGCCAGTAGTATAGATCCTTCTTTGCGGGGAAATCAGCCCCAGCATTTT

size: medium-sized
D: NA
J: TRBJ2-6
V: TRBV19
CDR3: CASSIEVEGILPGANVLTF
DNA: TGTGCCAGTAGTATAGAGGTAGAGGGGATCCTACCTGGGGCCAACGTCCTGACTTTC

size: medium-sized
D: TRBD2
J: TRBJ2-1
V: TRBV29-1
CDR3: CSVDGLAGSNYNEQFF
DNA: TGCAGCGTGGACGGACTAGCGGGGAGCAACTACAATGAGCAGTTCTTC

size: NA
D: NA
J: TRBJ2-1
V: TRBV19
CDR3: CASSTRRVSYNEQFF
DNA: TGTGCCAGTAGTACGAGAAGGGTCTCCTACAATGAGCAGTTCTTC

size: NA
D: NA
J: TRBJ2-1
V: TRBV4-3
CDR3: CASSPGTLNEQFF
DNA: TGCGCCAGCAGCCCTGGGACGTTAAATGAGCAGTTCTTC

size: few
D: NA
J: TRBJ1-6
V: TRBV20-1
CDR3: CSARMVDNSPLHF
DNA: TGCAGTGCCAGGATGGTTGATAATTCACCCCTCCACTTT

size: NA
D: TRBD1
J: TRBJ1-2
V: TRBV5-5
CDR3: CASSLRQGAWNGNTF
DNA: TGTGCCAGCAGCCTCCGACAGGGGGCATGGAATGGCAACACCTTC

size: NA
D: NA
J: TRBJ2-1
V: TRBV24-1
CDR3: CAIGTETYNEQFF
DNA: TGTGCCATCGGGACGGAGACCTACAATGAGCAGTTCTTC

size: few
D: NA
J: TRBJ2-5
V: TRBV27
CDR3: CASSPFALQETQYF
DNA: TGTGCCAGCAGTCCATTCGCCCTGCAAGAGACCCAGTACTTC

size: few
D: NA
J: TRBJ2-7
V: TRBV10-3
CDR3: CAISETEGGAYEQYF
DNA: TGTGCCATCAGTGAGACGGAAGGGGGGGCCTACGAGCAGTACTTC

size: few
D: NA
J: TRBJ1-1
V: TRBV18
CDR3: CASSPPTPATNTEAFF
DNA: TGTGCCAGCTCACCACCGACACCTGCAACGAACACTGAAGCTTTCTTT

size: NA
D: NA
J: TRBJ2-2
V: TRBV6-1
CDR3: CAPGTDTGELFF
DNA: TGTGCCCCCGGGACCGACACCGGGGAGCTGTTTTTT

size: NA
D: NA
J: TRBJ2-1
V: TRBV20-1
CDR3: CSCPSGGRGYNEQFF
DNA: TGCAGCTGTCCCTCGGGGGGCCGAGGATATAATGAGCAGTTCTTC